What follows describes a single T cell receptor (beta chain). Its antigen remains unknown. V dropped 5 bases and J dropped 5 bases, with 21 bases sitting between them. CDR3 size: 16 residues. Germline V gives CDR1 SGHTA, CDR2 FQGNSA. These data come from a study of graft-versus-host responses after intestinal transplantation. Study information: Every transplant recipient was induced with anti-thymocyte globulin, then maintained on tacrolimus and steroids for about 3 years. Study-wide findings and caveats: Graft-versus-host to host-versus-graft clonal ratios in allografts were high in patients with graft-donor T cell macrochimerism. Recipient-marrow GvH clones were detected, some having first appeared in ileum or blood.

The data were produced by immunoSEQ multiplex PCR, yet TCRdb's version contains in-frame clones alone and is incomplete. Here the sample spans about 25,000 clones, roughly 95% being singletons. J is TRBJ1-1 and V is TRBV7-2, with D tentatively TRBD1 (6 bases). The sample in question was PBMCs, obtained 156 days after intestinal transplant. The clonotype comes from a human patient who received an intestinal transplant, so some T cells may come from the graft donor. CDR3 nucleotide sequence: TGTGCCAGCAGCCCCCCTATGAGGGCGAGGGGGACTGAAGCTTTCTTT. It codes for CASSPPMRARGTEAFF.